This T cell receptor (beta chain) was profiled in a study of low-dose radiotherapy and immunotherapy resistance in tumors. Across the whole study: Fractions of 1 Gy went to Cohort 2 every two weeks, for 13 Gy over 26 weeks. A dose of 300 mg of oral aspirin was taken by patients daily for four cycles from cycle 1 day 1. Each patient was administered nivolumab intravenously at 240 mg, which was a flat dose, every two weeks, along with intravenous ipilimumab at 1 mg/kg every six weeks.

TRAV- and TRBV-specific primers primed first-strand cDNA, covering alpha and beta chains. It was with a constant-region primer and a V-primer adapter that TCRs were amplified over approximately 20 PCR cycles. TCRdb re-analysed the reads in MiXCR, keeping a single row per CDR3 protein. The sample carries around 6,200 distinct CDR3 sequences, approximately 70% recorded once. This sequence originates from a human donor with advanced metastatic prostate, ovarian, gallbladder or colorectal cancer (not recorded which). This table probably holds off-target reads from a library built for another chain.

The CDR3 loop reads CASSRDLYEQYF. The CDR3 coding sequence is TGTGCCAGCAGTAGGGACCTCTACGAGCAGTACTTC. The chain uses TRBV2 and TRBJ2-7, with D possibly being TRBD1 or TRBD2 (5 bases each). V dropped 5 bases and J dropped 3 bases, with 8 bases sitting between them. The germline V gene encodes CDR1 SNHLY and CDR2 FYNNEI. The CDR3 covers 12 residues.